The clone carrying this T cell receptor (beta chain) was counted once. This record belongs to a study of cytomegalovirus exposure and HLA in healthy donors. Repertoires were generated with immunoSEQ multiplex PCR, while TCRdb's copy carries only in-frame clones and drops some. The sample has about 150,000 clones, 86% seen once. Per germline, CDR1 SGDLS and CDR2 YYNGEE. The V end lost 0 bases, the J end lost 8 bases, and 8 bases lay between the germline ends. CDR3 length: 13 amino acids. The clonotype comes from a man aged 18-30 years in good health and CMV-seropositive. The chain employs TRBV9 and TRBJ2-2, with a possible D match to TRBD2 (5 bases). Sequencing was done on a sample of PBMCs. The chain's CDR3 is CASSVVGEGELFF. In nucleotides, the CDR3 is TGTGCCAGCAGCGTAGTTGGGGAGGGGGAGCTGTTTTTT.